One T cell receptor (beta chain) is described in this entry. Germline lookup yields CDR1 MNHEY and CDR2 SVGAGI. The CDR3 runs 15 residues. V was clipped by 5 bases and J by 5 bases; unmatched bases: 7. This sample was included in a study of blood T cell repertoires in COVID-19. Background on the study: Samples representing acute and convalescent COVID-19 were sourced from the United States, Italy and Spain. In each case, the material was cDNA or gDNA derived from T cells, B-cell-depleted T cells, or PBMCs.

Authors' analysis steps: Nucleated cell number was recorded as an estimate derived from reference gene primer amplification. Sequenced by immunoSEQ multiplex PCR; TCRdb stores in-frame clones only, minus some. V and J calls and clone size follow that table, whereas D and trimming were derived from the DNA. The sample has fewer than 500,000 clones, approximately 90% seen once; the top ten hold over 4%. The material sequenced was peripheral blood. This TCR was sampled from a woman aged 30 to 39 with acute or convalescent COVID-19. The chain uses TRBV6-5 and TRBJ1-5; 9 bases line up with TRBD1. Here the CDR3 reads CASSRQGVGDQPQHF. Written as DNA, the CDR3 is TGTGCCAGCAGTCGACAGGGGGTCGGCGATCAGCCCCAGCATTTT.